This T cell receptor (beta chain) was recorded in a study of cytomegalovirus exposure and HLA in healthy donors. Across the whole study: Within the Caucasian-associated ancestry cluster were approximately 77% of the roughly 380 genotyped donors.

Trimming removed 5 bases from V and 0 bases from J; junction bases left unmatched: 10. Per germline, CDR1 SGHTA and CDR2 FQGNSA. CDR3 length: 17 amino acids. Primers for the PCR totalled 60 Vbeta and 13 Jbeta. In the study's own analysis: Per a later analysis, the number of unique TCR beta chains was about 80 million, of which about 11 million were shared. Clones were read by immunoSEQ multiplex PCR, and TCRdb kept only the in-frame ones, dropping some. The V and J calls and clone size were taken over from that table, and D and trimming were inferred from the DNA. The data show 130,000 or so clones, around 87% seen once. For this clone: Its specificity is unknown.

Study-level results: Earlier analysis yielded a pattern in which most TCR beta V segments were productive about 90% or about 30% of the time. Per a later analysis, roughly 17,000 TCR beta sequences showed association with HLA alleles at 0.05 false discovery rate.

Material: PBMCs. This chain links TRBV7-2 with TRBJ1-2; 9 bases line up with TRBD1. The sequence derives from a woman in her 30s in good health and CMV-seronegative. The CDR3, as DNA: TGTGCCAGCAGCCTCAGGACAGGGGTAGGAGCTAACTATGGCTACACCTTC. Residues: CASSLRTGVGANYGYTF.